The rows below give T cell receptor beta chains drawn from one sample of a study of cytomegalovirus exposure and HLA in healthy donors. Produced via immunoSEQ multiplex PCR; TCRdb's table is partial and in-frame only. There are about 120,000 clones in the sample; 88% occur only once, and nearly 6.5% lies in the top ten. The sample taken for sequencing was PBMCs. These receptors were collected from a young woman in good health and CMV-seropositive. CDR3s include the opening cysteine and the closing phenylalanine or tryptophan. The D gene is left open where the match is weak.

D,J,V,DNA,CDR3
TRBD2,TRBJ2-2,TRBV4-2,TGTGCCAGGCCGGCCGAGGCTTGGCGGGAGGGCGCCACCGGGGAGCTGTTTTTT,CARPAEAWREGATGELFF
NA,TRBJ1-4,TRBV5-6,TGTGCCAGCAGCTTGGGCAGGGAACCATCTAATGAAAAACTGTTTTTT,CASSLGREPSNEKLFF
NA,TRBJ1-1,TRBV25-1,TGTGCCAGCAGCCTACAGGGCACCATGAACACTGAAGCTTTCTTT,CASSLQGTMNTEAFF
TRBD1,TRBJ1-2,TRBV5-1,TGCGCCAGCAGCTTGAAGGGGGCAGGGAACTATGGCTACACCTTC,CASSLKGAGNYGYTF
TRBD2,TRBJ2-3,TRBV7-8,TGTGCCAGCAGCAGTGGGCTAGCGGGCCTAGTATACACAGATACGCAGTATTTT,CASSSGLAGLVYTDTQYF
NA,TRBJ1-1,TRBV25-1,TGTGCCAGCACCAGGGTGGGAACTGAAGCTTTCTTT,CASTRVGTEAFF
NA,TRBJ1-2,TRBV6-6,TGTGCCAGCACCTACCGGGGGAACTATGGCTACACCTTC,CASTYRGNYGYTF
NA,TRBJ2-2,TRBV12-5,TGTGCTAGTGGTTTGGACACCACAGGGTTCTCCGGGGAGCTGTTTTTT,CASGLDTTGFSGELFF
NA,TRBJ2-5,TRBV13,TGTGCCAGCAGCCCCGGTTGGGGGCCAGAGACCCAGTACTTC,CASSPGWGPETQYF
NA,TRBJ1-3,TRBV7-9,TGTGCCAGCAATTCGGCTCAGGGTTTAACTGGAAACACCATATATTTT,CASNSAQGLTGNTIYF
TRBD1,TRBJ1-2,TRBV13,TGTGCCAGCAGCCAAGGACAGGGGGACTATGGCTACACCTTC,CASSQGQGDYGYTF
NA,TRBJ2-7,TRBV18,TGTGCCAGCTCACCCTCGGGGGACGAGCAGTACTTC,CASSPSGDEQYF
NA,TRBJ1-1,TRBV4-2,TGTGCCAGCAGCCGTCGACAGGCGGTCACTGAAGCTTTCTTT,CASSRRQAVTEAFF
NA,TRBJ2-7,TRBV7-9,TGTGCCAGCAGCCCAGCTAGAGCCGATACCCTCGAGCAGTACTTC,CASSPARADTLEQYF
NA,TRBJ1-4,TRBV9,TGTGCCAGCAGCCCGCAGGGAATAACTAATGAAAAACTGTTTTTT,CASSPQGITNEKLFF
TRBD1,TRBJ1-5,TRBV2,TGTGCCAGCAGTGCAGGGGGCATTCAGCCCCAGCATTTT,CASSAGGIQPQHF
TRBD2,TRBJ2-7,TRBV6-1,TGTGCCAGCAGTGACCTCGTAGCGGGAGGGTACGAGCAGTACTTC,CASSDLVAGGYEQYF
TRBD1,TRBJ1-5,TRBV2,TGTGCCAGCAGAGGGACAGGGAAACGACAGCCCCAGCATTTT,CASRGTGKRQPQHF
TRBD1,TRBJ1-2,TRBV19,TGTGCCAGTAGTATCTCCGGGACAGGGAACTATGGCTACACCTTC,CASSISGTGNYGYTF
NA,TRBJ2-1,TRBV6-5,TGTGCCAGCACCGTGGACAGAGGCCCCTACAATGAGCAGTTCTTC,CASTVDRGPYNEQFF
TRBD1,TRBJ1-2,TRBV7-9,TGTGCCAGCAGCACAGGACAGGGAAACTATGGCTACACCTTC,CASSTGQGNYGYTF
NA,TRBJ1-2,TRBV5-1,TGCGCCAGCAGACGCGGGACGGGAGATGGCTACACCTTC,CASRRGTGDGYTF
NA,TRBJ2-5,TRBV18,TGTGCCAGCTCACCGCCACTCCGTTTTTCAGGGGATCAAGAGACCCAGTACTTC,CASSPPLRFSGDQETQYF
TRBD2,TRBJ2-5,TRBV9,TGTGCCAGCAGCGTACTAGCGGGGGGGGGCCAAGAGACCCAGTACTTC,CASSVLAGGGQETQYF
NA,TRBJ2-5,TRBV6-1,TGTGCCAGCAGTGAAAGGGGAGGAACCTACCAAGAGACCCAGTACTTC,CASSERGGTYQETQYF